This T cell receptor (beta chain) was documented in a study of cytomegalovirus exposure and HLA in healthy donors. Study-wide findings and caveats: Only CMV serostatus was available as immune exposure information.

Each donor was healthy, and each was a bone marrow donor. The V gene's germline CDR1 is MNHEY and CDR2 SMNVEV (reference sequence). This CDR3 has 12 amino acids. V lost 6 bases to trimming and J lost 6 bases; unmatched junction nucleotides: 4. A word on this clone: Antigen specificity is unknown.

The study ran its PCR with 60 Vbeta and 13 Jbeta primers. Here immunoSEQ multiplex PCR was the method, and the copy in TCRdb shows in-frame clones only, minus some. The data hold around 130,000 clones, with just under 75% observed a single time. Sequenced: PBMCs. This sequence joins TRBV27 and TRBJ2-7, with 8 bases that match TRBD1. The TCR originated in a man in his forties in good health and CMV-seropositive. The CDR3 reads CASRRTGFEQYF. The CDR3 coding sequence is TGTGCCAGCAGACGGACAGGGTTCGAGCAGTACTTC.